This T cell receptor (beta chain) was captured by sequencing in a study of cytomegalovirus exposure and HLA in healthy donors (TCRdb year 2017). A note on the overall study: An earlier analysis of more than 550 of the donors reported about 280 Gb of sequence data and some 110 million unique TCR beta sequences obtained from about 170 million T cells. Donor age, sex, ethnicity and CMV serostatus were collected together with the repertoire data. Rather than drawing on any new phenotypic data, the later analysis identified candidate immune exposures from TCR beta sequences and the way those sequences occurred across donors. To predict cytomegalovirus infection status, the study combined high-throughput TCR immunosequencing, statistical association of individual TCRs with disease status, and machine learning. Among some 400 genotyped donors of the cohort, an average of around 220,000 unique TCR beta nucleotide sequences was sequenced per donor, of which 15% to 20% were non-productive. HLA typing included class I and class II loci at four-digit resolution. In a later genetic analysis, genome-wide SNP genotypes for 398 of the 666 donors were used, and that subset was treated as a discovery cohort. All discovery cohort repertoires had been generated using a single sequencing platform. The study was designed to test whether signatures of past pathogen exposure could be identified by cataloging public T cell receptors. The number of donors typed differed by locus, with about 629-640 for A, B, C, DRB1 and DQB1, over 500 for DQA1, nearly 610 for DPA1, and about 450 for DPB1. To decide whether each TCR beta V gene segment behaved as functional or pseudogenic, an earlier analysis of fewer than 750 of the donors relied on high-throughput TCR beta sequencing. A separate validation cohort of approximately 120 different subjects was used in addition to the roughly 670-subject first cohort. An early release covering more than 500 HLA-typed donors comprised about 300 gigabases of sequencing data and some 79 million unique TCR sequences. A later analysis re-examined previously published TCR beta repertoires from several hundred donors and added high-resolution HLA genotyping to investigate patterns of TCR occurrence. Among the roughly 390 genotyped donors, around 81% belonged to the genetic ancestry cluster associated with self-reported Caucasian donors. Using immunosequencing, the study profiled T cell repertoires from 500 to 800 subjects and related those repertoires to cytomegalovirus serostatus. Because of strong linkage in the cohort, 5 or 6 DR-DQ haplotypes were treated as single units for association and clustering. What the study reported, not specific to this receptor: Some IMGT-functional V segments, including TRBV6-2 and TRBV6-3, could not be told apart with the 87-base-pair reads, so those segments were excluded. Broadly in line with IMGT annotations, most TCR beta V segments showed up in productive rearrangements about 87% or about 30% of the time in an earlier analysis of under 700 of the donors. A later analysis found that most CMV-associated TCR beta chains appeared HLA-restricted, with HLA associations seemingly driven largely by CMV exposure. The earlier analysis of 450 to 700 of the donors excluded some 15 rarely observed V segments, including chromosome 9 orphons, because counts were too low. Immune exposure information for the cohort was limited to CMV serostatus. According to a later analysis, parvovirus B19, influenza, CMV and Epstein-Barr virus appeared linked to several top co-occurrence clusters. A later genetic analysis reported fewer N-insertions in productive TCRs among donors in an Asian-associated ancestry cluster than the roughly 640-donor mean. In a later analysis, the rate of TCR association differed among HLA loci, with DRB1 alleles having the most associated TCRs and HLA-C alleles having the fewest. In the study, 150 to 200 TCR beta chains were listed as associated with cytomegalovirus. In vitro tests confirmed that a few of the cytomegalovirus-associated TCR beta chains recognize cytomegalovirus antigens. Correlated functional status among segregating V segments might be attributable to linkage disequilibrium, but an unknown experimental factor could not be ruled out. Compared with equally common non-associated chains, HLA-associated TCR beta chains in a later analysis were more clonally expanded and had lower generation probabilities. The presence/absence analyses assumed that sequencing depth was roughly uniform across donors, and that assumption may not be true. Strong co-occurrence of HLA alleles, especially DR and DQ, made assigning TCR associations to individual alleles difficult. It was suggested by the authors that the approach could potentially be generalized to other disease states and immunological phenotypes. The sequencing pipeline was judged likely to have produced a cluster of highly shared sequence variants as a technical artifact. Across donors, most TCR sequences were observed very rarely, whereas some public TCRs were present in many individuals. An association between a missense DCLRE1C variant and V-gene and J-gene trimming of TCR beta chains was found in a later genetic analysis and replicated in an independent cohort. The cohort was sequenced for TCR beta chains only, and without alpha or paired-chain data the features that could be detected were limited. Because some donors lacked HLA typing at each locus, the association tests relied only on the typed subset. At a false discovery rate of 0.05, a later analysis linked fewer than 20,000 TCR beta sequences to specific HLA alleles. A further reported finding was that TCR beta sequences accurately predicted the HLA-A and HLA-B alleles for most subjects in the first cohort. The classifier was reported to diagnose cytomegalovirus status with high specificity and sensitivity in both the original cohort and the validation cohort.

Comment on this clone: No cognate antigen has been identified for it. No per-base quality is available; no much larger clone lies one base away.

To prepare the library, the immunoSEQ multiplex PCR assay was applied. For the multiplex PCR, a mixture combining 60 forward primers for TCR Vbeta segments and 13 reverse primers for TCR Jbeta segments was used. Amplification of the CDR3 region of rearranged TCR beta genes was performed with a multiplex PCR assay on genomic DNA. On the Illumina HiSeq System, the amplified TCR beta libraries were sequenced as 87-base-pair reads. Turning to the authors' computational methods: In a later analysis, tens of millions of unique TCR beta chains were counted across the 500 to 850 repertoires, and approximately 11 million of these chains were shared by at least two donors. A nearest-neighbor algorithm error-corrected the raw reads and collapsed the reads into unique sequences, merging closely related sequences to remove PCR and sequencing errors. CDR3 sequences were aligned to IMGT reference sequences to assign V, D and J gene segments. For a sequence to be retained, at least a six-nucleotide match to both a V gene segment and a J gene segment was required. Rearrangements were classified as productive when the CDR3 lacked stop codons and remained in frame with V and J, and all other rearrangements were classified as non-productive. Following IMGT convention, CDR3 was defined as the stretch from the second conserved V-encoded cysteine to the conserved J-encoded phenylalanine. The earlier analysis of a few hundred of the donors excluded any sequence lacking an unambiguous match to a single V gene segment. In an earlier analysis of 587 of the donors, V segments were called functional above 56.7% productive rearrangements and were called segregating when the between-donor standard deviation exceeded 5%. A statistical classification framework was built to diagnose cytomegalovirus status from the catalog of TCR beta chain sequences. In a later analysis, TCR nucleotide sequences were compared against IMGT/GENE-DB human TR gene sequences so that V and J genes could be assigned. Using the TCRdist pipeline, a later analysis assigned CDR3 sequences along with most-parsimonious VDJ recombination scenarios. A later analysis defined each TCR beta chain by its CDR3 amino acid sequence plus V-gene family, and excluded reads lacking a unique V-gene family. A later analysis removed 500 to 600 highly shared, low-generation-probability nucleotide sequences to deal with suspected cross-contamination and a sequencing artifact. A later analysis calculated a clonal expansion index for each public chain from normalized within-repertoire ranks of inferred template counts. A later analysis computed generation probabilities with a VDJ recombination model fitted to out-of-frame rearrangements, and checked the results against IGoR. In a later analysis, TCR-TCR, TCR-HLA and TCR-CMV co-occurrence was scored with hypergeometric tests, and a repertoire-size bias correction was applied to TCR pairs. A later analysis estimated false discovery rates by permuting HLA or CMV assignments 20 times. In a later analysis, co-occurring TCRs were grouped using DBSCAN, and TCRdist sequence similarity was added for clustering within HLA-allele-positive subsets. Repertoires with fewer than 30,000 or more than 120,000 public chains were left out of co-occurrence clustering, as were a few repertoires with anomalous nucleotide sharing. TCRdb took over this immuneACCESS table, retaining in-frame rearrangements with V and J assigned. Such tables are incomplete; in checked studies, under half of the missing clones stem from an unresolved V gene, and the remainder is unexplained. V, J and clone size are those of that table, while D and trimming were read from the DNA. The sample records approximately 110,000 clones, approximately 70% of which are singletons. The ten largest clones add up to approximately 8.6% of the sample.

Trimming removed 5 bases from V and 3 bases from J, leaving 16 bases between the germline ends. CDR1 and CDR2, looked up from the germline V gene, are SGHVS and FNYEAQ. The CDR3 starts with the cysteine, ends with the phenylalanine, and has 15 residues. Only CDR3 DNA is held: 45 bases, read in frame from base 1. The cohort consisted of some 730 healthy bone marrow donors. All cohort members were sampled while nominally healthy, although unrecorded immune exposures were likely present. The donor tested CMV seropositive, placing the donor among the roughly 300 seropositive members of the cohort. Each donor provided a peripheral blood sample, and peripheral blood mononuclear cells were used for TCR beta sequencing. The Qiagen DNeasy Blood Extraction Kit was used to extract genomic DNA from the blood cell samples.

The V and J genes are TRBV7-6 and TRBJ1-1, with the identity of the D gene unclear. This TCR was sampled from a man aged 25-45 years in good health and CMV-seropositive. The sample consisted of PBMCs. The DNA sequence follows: TGTGCCAGCAGCACGAGACGGGTAGTCGACACTGAAGCTTTCTTT. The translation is CASSTRRVVDTEAFF.